This entry is about one T cell receptor (beta chain). Its antigen is unknown. This specimen comes from a study of cytomegalovirus exposure and HLA in healthy donors. About the research overall: Researchers previously reported finding about 110 million unique TCR beta sequences from roughly 170 million T cells. Study-level results: Previously analyzed data showed that most TCR beta V segments were productive at a frequency of about 90% or about 30%.

Trimming left V 8 bases short and J 0 bases short, with 5 bases between. This CDR3 is built from 13 residues. Germline values: CDR1 SNHLY, CDR2 FYNNEI. PCR used 60 Vbeta primers and 13 Jbeta primers. Only in-frame clones appear in the TCRdb table, and some are missing; sequencing was by immunoSEQ multiplex PCR. Among 130,000 to 150,000 clones listed, 65% to 85% were seen once. This clonotype originated in a male donor in good health and CMV-seronegative. The chain couples TRBV2 to TRBJ1-6, with D uncertain. Sequenced: PBMCs. The CDR3 region is CASAISYNSPLHF. In DNA, the CDR3 is TGTGCCAGCGCTATCTCCTATAATTCACCCCTCCACTTT.